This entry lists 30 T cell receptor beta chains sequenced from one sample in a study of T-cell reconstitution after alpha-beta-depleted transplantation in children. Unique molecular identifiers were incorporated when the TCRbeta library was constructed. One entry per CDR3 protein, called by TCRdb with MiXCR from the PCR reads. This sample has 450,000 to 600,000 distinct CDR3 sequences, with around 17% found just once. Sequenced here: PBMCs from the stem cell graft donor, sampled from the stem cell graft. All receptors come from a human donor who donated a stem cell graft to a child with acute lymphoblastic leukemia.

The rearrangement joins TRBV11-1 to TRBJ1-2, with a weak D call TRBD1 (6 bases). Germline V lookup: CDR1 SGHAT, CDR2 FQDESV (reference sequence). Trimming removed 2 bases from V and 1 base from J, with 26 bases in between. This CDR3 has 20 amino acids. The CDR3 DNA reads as TGTGCCAGCAGCTTATACGGGCGGGGGCAGTTGCACCTTATTAACTATGGCTACACCTTC. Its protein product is CASSLYGRGQLHLINYGYTF.

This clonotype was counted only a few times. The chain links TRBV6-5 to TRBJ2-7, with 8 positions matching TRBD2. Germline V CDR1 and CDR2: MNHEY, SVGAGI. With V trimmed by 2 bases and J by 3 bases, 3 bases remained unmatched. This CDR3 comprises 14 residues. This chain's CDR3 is CASSYTSGYYEQYF. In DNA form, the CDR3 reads TGTGCCAGCAGTTACACTAGCGGATACTACGAGCAGTACTTC.

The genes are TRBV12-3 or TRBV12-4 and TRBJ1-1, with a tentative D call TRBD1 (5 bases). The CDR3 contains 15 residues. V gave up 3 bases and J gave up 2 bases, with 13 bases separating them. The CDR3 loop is CASSFSGRANTEAFF. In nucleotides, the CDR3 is TGTGCCAGCAGTTTCTCGGGCAGGGCCAACACTGAAGCTTTCTTT.

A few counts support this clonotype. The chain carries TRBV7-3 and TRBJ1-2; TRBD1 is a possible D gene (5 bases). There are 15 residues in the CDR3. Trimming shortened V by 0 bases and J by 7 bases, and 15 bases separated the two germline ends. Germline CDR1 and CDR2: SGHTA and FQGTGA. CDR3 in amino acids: CASSLTGGERGGYTF. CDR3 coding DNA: TGTGCCAGCAGCTTAACGGGAGGGGAGCGCGGTGGCTACACCTTC.

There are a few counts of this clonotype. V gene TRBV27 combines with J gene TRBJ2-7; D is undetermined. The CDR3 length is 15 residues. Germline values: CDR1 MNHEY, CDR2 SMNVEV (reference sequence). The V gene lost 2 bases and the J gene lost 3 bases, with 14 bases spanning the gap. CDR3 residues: CASSLGGPLYYEQYF. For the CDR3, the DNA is TGTGCCAGCAGTTTAGGCGGACCCCTATACTACGAGCAGTACTTC.

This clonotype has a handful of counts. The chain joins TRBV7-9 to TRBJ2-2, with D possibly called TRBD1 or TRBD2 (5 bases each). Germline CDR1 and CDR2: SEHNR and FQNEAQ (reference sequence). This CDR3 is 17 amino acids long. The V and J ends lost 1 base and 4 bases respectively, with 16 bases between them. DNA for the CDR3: TGTGCCAGCAGCTTAGGGGACCCCGGGACCCGCACCGGGGAGCTGTTTTTT. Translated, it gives CASSLGDPGTRTGELFF.

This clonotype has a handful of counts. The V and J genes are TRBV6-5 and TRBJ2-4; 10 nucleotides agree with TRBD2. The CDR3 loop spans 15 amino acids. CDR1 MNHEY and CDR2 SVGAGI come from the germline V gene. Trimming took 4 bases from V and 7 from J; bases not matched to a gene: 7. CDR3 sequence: CASSFSGRVRNIQYF. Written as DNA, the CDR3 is TGTGCCAGCAGTTTCAGCGGGAGGGTGAGGAACATTCAGTACTTC.

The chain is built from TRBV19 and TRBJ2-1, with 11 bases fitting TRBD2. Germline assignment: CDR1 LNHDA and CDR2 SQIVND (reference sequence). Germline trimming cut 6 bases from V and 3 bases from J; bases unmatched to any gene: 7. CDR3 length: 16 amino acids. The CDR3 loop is CASSILAGGIYNEQFF. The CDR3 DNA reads TGTGCCAGTAGCATCCTAGCGGGAGGTATCTACAATGAGCAGTTCTTC. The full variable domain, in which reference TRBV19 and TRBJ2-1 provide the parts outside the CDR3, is DGGITQSPKYLFRKEGQNVTLSCEQNLNHDAMYWYRQDPGQGLRLIYYSQIVNDFQKGDIAEGYSVSREKKESFPLTVTSAQKNPTAFYLCASSILAGGIYNEQFFGPGTRLTVL.

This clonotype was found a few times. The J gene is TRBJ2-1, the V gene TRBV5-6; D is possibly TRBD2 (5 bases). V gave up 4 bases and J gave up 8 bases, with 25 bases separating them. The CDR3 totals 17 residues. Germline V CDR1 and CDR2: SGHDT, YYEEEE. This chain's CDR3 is CASSGEFVGLGLDEQFF. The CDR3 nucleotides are TGTGCCAGCAGCGGGGAGTTTGTCGGGCTAGGCTTGGATGAGCAGTTCTTC.

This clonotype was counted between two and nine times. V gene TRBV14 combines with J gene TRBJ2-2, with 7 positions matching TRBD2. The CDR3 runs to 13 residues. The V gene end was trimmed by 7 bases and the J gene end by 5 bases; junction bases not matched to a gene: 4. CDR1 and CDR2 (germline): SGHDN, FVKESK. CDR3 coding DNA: TGTGCCAGCAAAGGACTAGGAACCGGGGAGCTGTTTTTT. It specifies CASKGLGTGELFF.

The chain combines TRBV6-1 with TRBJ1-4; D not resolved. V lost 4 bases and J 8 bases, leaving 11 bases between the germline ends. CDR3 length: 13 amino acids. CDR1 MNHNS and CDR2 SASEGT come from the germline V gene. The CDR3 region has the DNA TGTGCCAGCAGTGTGACATGGAGCGAAAAACTGTTTTTT. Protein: CASSVTWSEKLFF.

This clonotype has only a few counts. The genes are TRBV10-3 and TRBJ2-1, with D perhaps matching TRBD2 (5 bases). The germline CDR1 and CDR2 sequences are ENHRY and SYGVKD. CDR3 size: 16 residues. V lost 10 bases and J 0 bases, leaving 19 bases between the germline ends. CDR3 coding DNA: TGTGCCACAAGCAAAAGGACTCACAGCTCCTACAATGAGCAGTTCTTC. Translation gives CATSKRTHSSYNEQFF.

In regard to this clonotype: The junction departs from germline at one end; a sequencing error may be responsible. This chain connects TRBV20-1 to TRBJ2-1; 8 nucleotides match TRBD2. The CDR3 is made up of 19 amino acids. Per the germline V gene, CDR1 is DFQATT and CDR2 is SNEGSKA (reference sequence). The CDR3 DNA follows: TGCAGTGCTGCGATCGGGACTAGAGGTCCCGAAAGCTCCTACAATGCGCAGTTCTTC. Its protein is CSAAIGTRGPESSYNAQFF.

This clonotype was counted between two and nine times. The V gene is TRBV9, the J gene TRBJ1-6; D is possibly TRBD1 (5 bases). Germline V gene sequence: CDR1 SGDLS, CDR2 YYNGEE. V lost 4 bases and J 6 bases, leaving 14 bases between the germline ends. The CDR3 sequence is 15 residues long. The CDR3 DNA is TGTGCCAGCAGCCTAGGGGCAGCCCGTAATTCACCCCTCCACTTT. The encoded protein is CASSLGAARNSPLHF.

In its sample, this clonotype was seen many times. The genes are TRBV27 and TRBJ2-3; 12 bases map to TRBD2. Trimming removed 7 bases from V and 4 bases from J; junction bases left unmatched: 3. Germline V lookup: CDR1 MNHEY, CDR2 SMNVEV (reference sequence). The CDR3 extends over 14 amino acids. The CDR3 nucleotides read TGTGCCAGCAAGACTAGCGGGAGATCAGATACGCAGTATTTT. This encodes CASKTSGRSDTQYF.

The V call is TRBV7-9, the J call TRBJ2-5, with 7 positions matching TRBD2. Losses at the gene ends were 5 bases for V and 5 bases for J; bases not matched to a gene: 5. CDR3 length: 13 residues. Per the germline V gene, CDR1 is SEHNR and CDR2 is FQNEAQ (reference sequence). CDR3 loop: CASSANGGETQYF. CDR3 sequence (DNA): TGTGCCAGCAGCGCGAACGGGGGGGAGACCCAGTACTTC.

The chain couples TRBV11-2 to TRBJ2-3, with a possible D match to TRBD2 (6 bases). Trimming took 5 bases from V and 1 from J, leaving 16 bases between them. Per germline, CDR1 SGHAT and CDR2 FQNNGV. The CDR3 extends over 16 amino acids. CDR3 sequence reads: CASSPLPLAGTDTQYF. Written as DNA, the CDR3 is TGTGCCAGCAGCCCCCTCCCACTAGCTGGCACAGATACGCAGTATTTT.

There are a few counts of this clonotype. This CDR3 is CASILGPNQPQHF. In nucleotides, the CDR3 is TGTGCCAGCATCCTAGGCCCCAATCAGCCCCAGCATTTT. The rearrangement uses TRBV7-2 and TRBJ1-5; D is ambiguous. Per germline, CDR1 SGHTA and CDR2 FQGNSA. The CDR3 is made up of 13 amino acids. Trimming removed 7 bases at V and 3 bases at J, with 10 bases between. Based on the CDR3 plus reference TRBV7-2 and TRBJ1-5, the full variable domain is GAGVSQSPSNKVTEKGKDVELRCDPISGHTALYWYRQSLGQGLEFLIYFQGNSAPDKSGLPSDRFSAERTGGSVSTLTIQRTQQEDSAVYLCASILGPNQPQHFGDGTRLSIL.

This CDR3 is CSVEDRGAGAEAFF. CDR3 coding DNA: TGCAGCGTTGAAGATAGAGGGGCTGGGGCCGAAGCTTTCTTT. This chain connects TRBV29-1 to TRBJ1-1; D perhaps matches TRBD1 (5 bases). CDR1 and CDR2 (germline): SQVTM, ANQGSEA. Trimming took 0 bases from V and 8 from J, leaving 16 bases between them. The CDR3 consists of 14 residues. Looking up the rest from reference TRBV29-1 and TRBJ1-1 gives the full variable domain: SAVISQKPSRDICQRGTSLTIQCQVDSQVTMMFWYRQQPGQSLTLIATANQGSEATYESGFVIDKFPISRPNLTFSTLTVSNMSPEDSSIYLCSVEDRGAGAEAFFGQGTRLTVV.

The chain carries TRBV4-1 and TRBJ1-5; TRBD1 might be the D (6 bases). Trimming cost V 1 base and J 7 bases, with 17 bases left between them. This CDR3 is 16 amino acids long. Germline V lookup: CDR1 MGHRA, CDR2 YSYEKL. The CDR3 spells CASSQVSSGGRQPQHF. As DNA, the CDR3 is TGCGCCAGCAGCCAAGTTTCTTCGGGGGGGCGCCAGCCCCAGCATTTT.

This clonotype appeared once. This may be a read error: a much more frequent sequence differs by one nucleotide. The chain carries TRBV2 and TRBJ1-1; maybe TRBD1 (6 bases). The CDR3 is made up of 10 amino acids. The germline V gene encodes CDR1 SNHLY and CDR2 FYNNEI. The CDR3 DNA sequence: TGTGCCGGCAGGGGCACTGAAGCTTTCTTT. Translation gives CAGRGTEAFF.

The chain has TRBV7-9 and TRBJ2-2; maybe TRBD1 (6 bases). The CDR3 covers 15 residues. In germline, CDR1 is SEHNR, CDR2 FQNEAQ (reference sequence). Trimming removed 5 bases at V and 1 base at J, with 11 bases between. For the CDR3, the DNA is TGTGCCAGCAGCGCATGGACAGAGAACACCGGGGAGCTGTTTTTT. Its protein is CASSAWTENTGELFF.

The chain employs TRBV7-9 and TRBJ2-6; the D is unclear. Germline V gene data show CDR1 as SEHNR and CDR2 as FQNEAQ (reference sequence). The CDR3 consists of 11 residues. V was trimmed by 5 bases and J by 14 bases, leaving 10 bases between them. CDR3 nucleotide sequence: TGTGCCAGCAGCCCCGTCCCTTTCCTGACTTTC. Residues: CASSPVPFLTF. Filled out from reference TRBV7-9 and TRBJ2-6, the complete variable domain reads DTGVSQNPRHKITKRGQNVTFRCDPISEHNRLYWYRQTLGQGPEFLTYFQNEAQLEKSRLLSDRFSAERPKGSFSTLEIQRTEQGDSAMYLCASSPVPFLTFGAGSRLTVL.

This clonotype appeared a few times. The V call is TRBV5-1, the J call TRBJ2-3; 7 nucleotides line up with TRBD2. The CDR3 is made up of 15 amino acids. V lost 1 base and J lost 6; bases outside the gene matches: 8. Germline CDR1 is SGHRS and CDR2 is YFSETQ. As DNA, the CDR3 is TGCGCCAGCAGCTTGCTAGCCAGCGGGACGGATACGCAGTATTTT. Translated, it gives CASSLLASGTDTQYF. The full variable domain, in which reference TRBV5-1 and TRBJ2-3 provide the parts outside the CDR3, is KAGVTQTPRYLIKTRGQQVTLSCSPISGHRSVSWYQQTPGQGLQFLFEYFSETQRNKGNFPGRFSGRQFSNSRSEMNVSTLELGDSALYLCASSLLASGTDTQYFGPGTRLTVL.

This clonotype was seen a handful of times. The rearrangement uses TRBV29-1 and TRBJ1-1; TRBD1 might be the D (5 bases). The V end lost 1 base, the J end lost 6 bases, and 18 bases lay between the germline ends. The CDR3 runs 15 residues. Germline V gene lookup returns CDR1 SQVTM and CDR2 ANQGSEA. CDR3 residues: CSVEAPRTPRPEAFF. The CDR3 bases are TGCAGCGTTGAAGCTCCTCGGACACCCAGGCCTGAAGCTTTCTTT.

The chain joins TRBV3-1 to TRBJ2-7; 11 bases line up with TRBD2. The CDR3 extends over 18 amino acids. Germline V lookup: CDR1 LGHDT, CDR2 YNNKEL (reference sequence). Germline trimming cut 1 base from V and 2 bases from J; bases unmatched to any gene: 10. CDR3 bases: TGTGCCAGCAGCCAAGTCACGGTAGGGACTAGCGGAGCCTACGAGCAGTACTTC. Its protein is CASSQVTVGTSGAYEQYF.

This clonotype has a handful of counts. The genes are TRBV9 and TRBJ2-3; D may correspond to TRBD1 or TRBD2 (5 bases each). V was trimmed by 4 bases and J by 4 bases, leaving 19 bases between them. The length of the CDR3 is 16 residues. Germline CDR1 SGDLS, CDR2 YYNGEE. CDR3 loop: CASSPSPGRQADTQYF. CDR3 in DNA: TGTGCCAGCAGCCCCAGCCCAGGGAGACAAGCAGATACGCAGTATTTT.

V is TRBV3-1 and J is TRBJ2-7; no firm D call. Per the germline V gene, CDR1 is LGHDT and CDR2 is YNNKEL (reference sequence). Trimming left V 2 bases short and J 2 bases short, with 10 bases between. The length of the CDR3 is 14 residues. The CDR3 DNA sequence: TGTGCCAGCAGCCAAAATCGTGGGACCTACGAGCAGTACTTC. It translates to CASSQNRGTYEQYF.

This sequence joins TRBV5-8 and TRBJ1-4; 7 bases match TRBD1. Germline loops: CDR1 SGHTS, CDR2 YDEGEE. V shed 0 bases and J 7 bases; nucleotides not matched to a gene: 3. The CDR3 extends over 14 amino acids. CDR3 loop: CASSLGQGSEKLFF. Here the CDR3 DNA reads TGTGCCAGCAGCTTGGGACAGGGTAGTGAAAAACTGTTTTTT.

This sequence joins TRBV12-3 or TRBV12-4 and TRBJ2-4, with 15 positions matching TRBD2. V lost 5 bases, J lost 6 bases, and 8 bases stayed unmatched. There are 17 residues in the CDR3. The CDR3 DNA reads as TGTGCCAGCAGTCCTGGACTAGCGGGAGGGCCGGGAAACATTCAGTACTTC. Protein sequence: CASSPGLAGGPGNIQYF.